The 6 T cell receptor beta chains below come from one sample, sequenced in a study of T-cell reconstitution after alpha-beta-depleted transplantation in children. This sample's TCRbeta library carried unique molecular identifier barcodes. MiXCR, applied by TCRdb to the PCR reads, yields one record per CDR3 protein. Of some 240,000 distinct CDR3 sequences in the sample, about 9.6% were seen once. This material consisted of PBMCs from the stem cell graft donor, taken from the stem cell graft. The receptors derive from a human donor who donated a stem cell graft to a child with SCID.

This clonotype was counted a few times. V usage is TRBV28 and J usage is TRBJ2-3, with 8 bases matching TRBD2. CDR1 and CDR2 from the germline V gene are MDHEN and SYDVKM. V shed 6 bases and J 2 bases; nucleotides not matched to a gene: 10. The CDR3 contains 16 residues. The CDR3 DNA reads TGTGCCAGCAGCCCCGCTGGCGGGGGGCTCACAGATACGCAGTATTTT. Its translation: CASSPAGGGLTDTQYF.

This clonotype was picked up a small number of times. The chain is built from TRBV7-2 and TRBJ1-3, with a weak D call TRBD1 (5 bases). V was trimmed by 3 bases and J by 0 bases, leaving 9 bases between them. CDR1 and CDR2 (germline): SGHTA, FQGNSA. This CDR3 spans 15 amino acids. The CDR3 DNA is TGTGCCAGCAGCTTCACACAGGACTCTGGAAACACCATATATTTT. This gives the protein CASSFTQDSGNTIYF.

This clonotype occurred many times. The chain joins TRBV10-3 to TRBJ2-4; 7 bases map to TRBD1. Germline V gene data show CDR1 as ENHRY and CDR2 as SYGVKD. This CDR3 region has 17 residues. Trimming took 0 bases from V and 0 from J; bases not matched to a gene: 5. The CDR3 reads CAISESEGGLAKNIQYF. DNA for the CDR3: TGTGCCATCAGTGAGTCGGAAGGGGGCCTAGCCAAAAACATTCAGTACTTC.

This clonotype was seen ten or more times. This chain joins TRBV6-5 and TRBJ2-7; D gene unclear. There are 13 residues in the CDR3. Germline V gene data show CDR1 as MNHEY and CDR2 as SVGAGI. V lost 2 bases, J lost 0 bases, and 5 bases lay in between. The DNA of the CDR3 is TGTGCCAGCAGTTACGCTAGCTCCTACGAGCAGTACTTC. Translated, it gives CASSYASSYEQYF.

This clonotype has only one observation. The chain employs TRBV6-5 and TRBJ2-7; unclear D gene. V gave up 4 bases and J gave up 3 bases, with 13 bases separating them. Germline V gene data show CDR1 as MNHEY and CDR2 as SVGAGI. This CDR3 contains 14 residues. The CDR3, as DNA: TGTGCCAGCAGTTTCCAGTTTACCCGCTACGAGCAGTACTTC. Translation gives CASSFQFTRYEQYF.

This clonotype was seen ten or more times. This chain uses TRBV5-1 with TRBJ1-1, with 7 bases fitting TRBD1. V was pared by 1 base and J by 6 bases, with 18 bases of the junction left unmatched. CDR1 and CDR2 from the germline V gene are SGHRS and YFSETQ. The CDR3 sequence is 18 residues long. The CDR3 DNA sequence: TGCGCCAGCAGCTTGACCCCTAGCTCGCAGGGGGTGAAGCCTGAAGCTTTCTTT. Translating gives CASSLTPSSQGVKPEAFF.